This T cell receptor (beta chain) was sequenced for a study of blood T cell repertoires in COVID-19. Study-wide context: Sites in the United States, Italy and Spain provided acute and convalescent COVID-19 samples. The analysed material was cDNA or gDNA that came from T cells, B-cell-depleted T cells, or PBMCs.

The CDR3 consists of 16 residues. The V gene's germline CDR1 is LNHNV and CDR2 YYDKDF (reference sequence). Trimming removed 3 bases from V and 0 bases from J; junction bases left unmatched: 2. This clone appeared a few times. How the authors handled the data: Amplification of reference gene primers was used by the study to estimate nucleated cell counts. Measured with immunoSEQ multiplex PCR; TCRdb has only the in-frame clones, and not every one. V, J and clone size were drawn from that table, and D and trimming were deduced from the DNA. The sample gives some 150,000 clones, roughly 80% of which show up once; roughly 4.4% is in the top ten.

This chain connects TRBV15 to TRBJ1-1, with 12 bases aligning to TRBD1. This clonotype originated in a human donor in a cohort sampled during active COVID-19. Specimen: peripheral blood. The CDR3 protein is CATSRGDRGLNTEAFF. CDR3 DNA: TGTGCCACCAGCAGGGGGGACAGGGGGCTGAACACTGAAGCTTTCTTT.